Listed here are 24 T cell receptor beta chains from one sample, sequenced in a study of OX40 agonist ivuxolimab in advanced cancers. TCRdb keeps only in-frame clones here, not all; method: immunoSEQ multiplex PCR. The table records around 63,000 clones, around 87% of them present only once. The sequences come from CD4+ or CD8+ T cells sorted from blood, collected in a trial of the OX40 agonist ivuxolimab. The source is an adult with an advanced solid tumor such as melanoma, head and neck, liver or kidney cancer.

The chain combines TRBV5-4 with TRBJ2-7, with 8 bases that match TRBD2. Germline values: CDR1 SGHNT, CDR2 YYREEE (reference sequence). The CDR3 runs to 15 residues. V lost 3 bases to trimming and J lost 6 bases; unmatched junction nucleotides: 11. This CDR3 is CASSSLRRGEGEQYF. CDR3 bases: TGTGCCAGCAGCTCCTTGCGGCGGGGGGAAGGCGAGCAGTACTTC.

The chain carries TRBV5-1 and TRBJ2-2; D unresolved. The CDR3 is 17 residues long. Germline V lookup: CDR1 SGHRS, CDR2 YFSETQ. Trimming took off 2 bases at V and 6 bases at J, with 20 bases between the two ends. As DNA, the CDR3 is TGCGCCAGCAGCTTCTCACCTTTTGCCGCCTACGCCGGGGAGCTGTTTTTT. Translated: CASSFSPFAAYAGELFF.

The chain couples TRBV7-3 to TRBJ1-1; TRBD1 agrees at 10 bases. The CDR3 has 16 amino acids. From germline, CDR1 is SGHTA and CDR2 FQGTGA. The V gene end was trimmed by 2 bases and the J gene end by 4 bases; junction bases not matched to a gene: 7. In nucleotides, the CDR3 is TGTGCCAGCAGCTTACGGACAGGGGGGATTGGCACTGAAGCTTTCTTT. Translation gives CASSLRTGGIGTEAFF.

J is TRBJ2-6 and V is TRBV7-6; D may be TRBD1 (5 bases). Germline V lookup: CDR1 SGHVS, CDR2 FNYEAQ. V was clipped by 5 bases and J by 0 bases, with 17 bases between them. The length of the CDR3 is 18 residues. CDR3 residues: CASSGYSRGRSGANVLTF. The CDR3, as DNA: TGTGCCAGCAGCGGGTACTCTAGGGGTCGCTCTGGGGCCAACGTCCTGACTTTC.

J is TRBJ2-6 and V is TRBV5-1; tentatively, D is TRBD1 (5 bases). Germline V gene lookup returns CDR1 SGHRS and CDR2 YFSETQ. The CDR3 sequence is 17 residues long. V was clipped by 0 bases and J by 4 bases, with 14 bases between them. CDR3 DNA: TGCGCCAGCAGCTTGGTAGGGCAGGGAACCGGGGCCAACGTCCTGACTTTC. Translation: CASSLVGQGTGANVLTF.

The chain combines TRBV7-9 with TRBJ2-3; D is possibly TRBD1 or TRBD2 (5 bases each). From germline, CDR1 is SEHNR and CDR2 FQNEAQ (reference sequence). V was cut by 0 bases and J by 6 bases, with 7 bases left in between. The CDR3 consists of 13 residues. CDR3 loop: CASSLAGPDTQYF. For the CDR3, the DNA is TGTGCCAGCAGCTTAGCGGGACCGGATACGCAGTATTTT.

The CDR3 DNA follows: TGTGCCAGCAGTTTCACAGGAATCCCTCCAAATTCACCCCTCCACTTT. It specifies CASSFTGIPPNSPLHF. The V gene is TRBV2, the J gene TRBJ1-6; tentatively, D is TRBD1 (5 bases). Per germline, CDR1 SNHLY and CDR2 FYNNEI. The CDR3 length is 16 residues. V lost 5 bases, J lost 7 bases, and 18 bases lay in between.

The CDR3 DNA sequence: TGCGCCAGCAGCAAAAACGGGAACAATCAGCCCCAGCATTTT. The encoded protein is CASSKNGNNQPQHF. The chain employs TRBV5-1 and TRBJ1-5; D not certain. The length of the CDR3 is 14 residues. V lost 4 bases and J 3 bases, leaving 11 bases between the germline ends. Germline CDR1 is SGHRS and CDR2 is YFSETQ.

This rearrangement joins TRBV7-2 to TRBJ1-4, with TRBD1 matching over 10 bases. The V gene end was trimmed by 1 base and the J gene end by 8 bases; junction bases not matched to a gene: 4. Germline V gives CDR1 SGHTA, CDR2 FQGNSA. This CDR3 contains 15 residues. CDR3 nucleotide sequence: TGTGCCAGCAGCTTAGACGGGGACAGGGGAGAAAAACTGTTTTTT. Residues: CASSLDGDRGEKLFF.

This chain connects TRBV21-1 to TRBJ1-6; the D call TRBD1 from the table was never checked on the DNA. TRBV21-1 is a pseudogene locus. The CDR3 contains 17 residues. DNA of the CDR3: TGTGCCAGCAGACCCTGGAAGGCAGGGCGTGATAATTCACCCCTCCACTTT. The encoded protein is CASRPWKAGRDNSPLHF.

V gene TRBV5-1 combines with J gene TRBJ2-1; D uncertain. CDR1 is SGHRS, CDR2 YFSETQ, per germline. V dropped 4 bases and J dropped 2 bases, with 13 bases sitting between them. The CDR3 loop spans 15 amino acids. In DNA form, the CDR3 reads TGCGCCAGCAGCGGAGCTACTGGAGCCTACAATGAGCAGTTCTTC. It encodes CASSGATGAYNEQFF.

The chain employs TRBV5-1 and TRBJ1-3, with a tentative D call TRBD1 (6 bases). CDR1 SGHRS and CDR2 YFSETQ come from the germline V gene. The CDR3 is 18 residues long. V lost 3 bases and J lost 1, with 20 bases in between. The CDR3 spells CASSWGTLPVLSGNTIYF. The CDR3 coding sequence is TGCGCCAGCAGCTGGGGGACACTCCCCGTGTTGTCTGGAAACACCATATATTTT.

The J gene is TRBJ2-2, the V gene TRBV7-3; D is undetermined. Trimming pared 5 bases from V and 6 bases from J, leaving 19 bases between. The V gene's germline CDR1 is SGHTA and CDR2 FQGTGA. CDR3 length equals 16 residues. The DNA for the CDR3 is TGTGCCAGCAGCCCCAGCCCGGGCGGCATTGCCGGGGAGCTGTTTTTT. Its protein product is CASSPSPGGIAGELFF.

This clone was recorded once. The chain couples TRBV28 to TRBJ1-2; perhaps TRBD1 as D (6 bases). V lost 11 bases and J 4 bases, leaving 17 bases between the germline ends. The CDR3 loop spans 13 amino acids. Germline V lookup: CDR1 MDHEN, CDR2 SYDVKM. DNA for the CDR3: TGTGCCGGTCGCACAGGGATACTCTATGGCTACACCTTC. It encodes CAGRTGILYGYTF.

V and J are TRBV6-1 and TRBJ1-2, with a weak D call TRBD1 (5 bases). Trimming shortened V by 7 bases and J by 6 bases, and 12 bases separated the two germline ends. The CDR3 extends over 12 amino acids. Per germline, CDR1 MNHNS and CDR2 SASEGT. CDR3 sequence (DNA): TGTGCCAGCACGAGACAGAATCATGGCTACACCTTC. It translates to CASTRQNHGYTF.

The chain is built from TRBV19 and TRBJ1-6; D call uncertain. V lost 5 bases and J lost 14, with 19 bases in between. The CDR3 has 14 residues. Germline V gene lookup returns CDR1 LNHDA and CDR2 SQIVND (reference sequence). Here the CDR3 reads CASSAPRSIQALHF. The CDR3 DNA reads TGTGCCAGTAGTGCCCCCAGGTCAATTCAAGCCCTCCACTTT.

The gene calls are TRBV28 and TRBJ2-1; D not resolved. CDR3 size: 13 residues. The germline CDR1 and CDR2 sequences are MDHEN and SYDVKM. V lost 5 bases and J 11 bases, leaving 16 bases between the germline ends. The CDR3, as DNA: TGTGCCAGCAGTAATCATTACAAACTCCAGCAGTTCTTC. This codes for CASSNHYKLQQFF.

The CDR3 spells CASSGQGPLNSPLHF. The DNA of the CDR3 is TGTGCCAGCAGTGGACAGGGCCCACTAAATTCACCCCTCCACTTT. The chain is built from TRBV2 and TRBJ1-6, with 7 bases aligning to TRBD1. The CDR3 is 15 residues long. Germline V gene data show CDR1 as SNHLY and CDR2 as FYNNEI. J gave up 7 bases and V 4 bases, and 7 bases lay outside the gene matches.

The J gene is TRBJ2-1, the V gene TRBV5-5; D may be TRBD2 (6 bases). The CDR3 runs to 16 residues. Between the trimmed V and J ends, which lost 0 bases and 6 bases, there was a span of 16 bases. Germline CDR1 reads SGHKS; CDR2 reads YYEKEE (reference sequence). The CDR3 sequence: CASSLDGGTKSNEQFF. The CDR3 DNA reads TGTGCCAGCAGCTTGGATGGCGGGACGAAGAGCAATGAGCAGTTCTTC. Full variable domain (outside the CDR3, taken from reference TRBV5-5 and TRBJ2-1): DAGVTQSPTHLIKTRGQQVTLRCSPISGHKSVSWYQQVLGQGPQFIFQYYEKEERGRGNFPDRFSARQFPNYSSELNVNALLLGDSALYLCASSLDGGTKSNEQFFGPGTRLTVL.

This chain uses TRBV10-3 with TRBJ2-5, with D perhaps TRBD2 (6 bases). The CDR3 contains 13 residues. The ends were cut back, 9 bases at V and 3 bases at J, with 14 bases in the middle. Germline CDR1 and CDR2: ENHRY and SYGVKD. In nucleotides, the CDR3 is TGTGCCATTAGGCCCGGGACTGAAGAGACCCAGTACTTC. It yields the protein CAIRPGTEETQYF.

The CDR3 DNA sequence: TGCGCCAGCAGCGTGACAGGGGTGGGGGAAAAACTGTTTTTT. It yields the protein CASSVTGVGEKLFF. This chain joins TRBV5-1 and TRBJ1-4; the match to TRBD1 covers 8 bases. The junction had 7 bases not matched to a gene; V was cut back by 4 bases and J by 8 bases. The CDR3 has 14 residues. Germline-derived CDR1 and CDR2 are SGHRS and YFSETQ. The full variable domain, rest sourced from reference TRBV5-1 and TRBJ1-4, is KAGVTQTPRYLIKTRGQQVTLSCSPISGHRSVSWYQQTPGQGLQFLFEYFSETQRNKGNFPGRFSGRQFSNSRSEMNVSTLELGDSALYLCASSVTGVGEKLFFGSGTQLSVL.

The chain joins TRBV2 to TRBJ1-5; a weak D match, TRBD1 (5 bases). Trimming cost V 4 bases and J 0 bases, with 7 bases left between them. Germline CDR1 reads SNHLY; CDR2 reads FYNNEI. The CDR3 has 14 amino acids. The CDR3 sequence is CASSGQNSNQPQHF. CDR3 coding DNA: TGTGCCAGCAGTGGACAGAATAGCAATCAGCCCCAGCATTTT.

The table lists this clone with a count of one. The V and J genes are TRBV2 and TRBJ2-5; TRBD2 matches 7 bases. The J call may be wrong; the DNA end is better matched by TRBJ2-7. Germline CDR1 and CDR2: SNHLY and FYNNEI. The CDR3 spans 12 residues. The CDR3 bases are TGTGCCAGCAAGCGGGACTCCTACGAGCAGTACTTC. It codes for CASKRDSYEQYF.

The J gene is TRBJ2-1, the V gene TRBV4-2, with 10 nucleotides matching TRBD2. The CDR3 contains 16 residues. CDR1 is LGHNA, CDR2 YNFKEQ, per germline. V shed 2 bases, J shed 2 bases, and the junction held 3 bases outside the gene matches. Written as DNA, the CDR3 is TGTGCCAGCAGCCAAACCACTAGCGGGGCCTACAATGAGCAGTTCTTC. Amino acid sequence: CASSQTTSGAYNEQFF.